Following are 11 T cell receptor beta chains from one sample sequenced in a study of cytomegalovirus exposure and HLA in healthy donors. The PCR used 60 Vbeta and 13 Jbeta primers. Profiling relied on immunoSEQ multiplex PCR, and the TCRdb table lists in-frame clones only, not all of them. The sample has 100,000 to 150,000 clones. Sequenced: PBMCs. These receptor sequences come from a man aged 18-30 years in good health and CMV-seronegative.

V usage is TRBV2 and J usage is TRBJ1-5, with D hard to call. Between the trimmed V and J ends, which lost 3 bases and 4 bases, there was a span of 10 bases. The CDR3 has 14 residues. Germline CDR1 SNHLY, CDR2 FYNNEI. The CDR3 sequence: CASSDSPGNQPQHF. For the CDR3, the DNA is TGTGCCAGCAGTGACAGCCCCGGGAATCAGCCCCAGCATTTT.

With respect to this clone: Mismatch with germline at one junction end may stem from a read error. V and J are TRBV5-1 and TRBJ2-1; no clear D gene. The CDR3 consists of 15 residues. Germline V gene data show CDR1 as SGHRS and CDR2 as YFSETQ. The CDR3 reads CASSLRVSSDNEQFF. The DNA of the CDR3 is TGCGCCAGCAGCTTGCGGGTGAGCTCCGACAATGAGCAGTTCTTC.

The CDR3 nucleotides are TGTGCCAGCAGTGAACTAGCGGACGCCTACAATGAGCAGTTCTTC. Amino acids: CASSELADAYNEQFF. V usage is TRBV6-4 and J usage is TRBJ2-1, with 8 bases lining up with TRBD2. J lost 2 bases, V lost 3 bases, and 3 bases had no gene match. The CDR3 spans 15 residues. Germline V CDR1 and CDR2: MRHNA, SNTAGT.

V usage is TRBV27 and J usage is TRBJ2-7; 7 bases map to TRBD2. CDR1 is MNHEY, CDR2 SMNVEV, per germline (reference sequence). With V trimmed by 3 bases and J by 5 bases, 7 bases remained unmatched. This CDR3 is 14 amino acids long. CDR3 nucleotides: TGTGCCAGCAGTTTTTCATGGGGAGGGGACGAGCAGTACTTC. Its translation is CASSFSWGGDEQYF.

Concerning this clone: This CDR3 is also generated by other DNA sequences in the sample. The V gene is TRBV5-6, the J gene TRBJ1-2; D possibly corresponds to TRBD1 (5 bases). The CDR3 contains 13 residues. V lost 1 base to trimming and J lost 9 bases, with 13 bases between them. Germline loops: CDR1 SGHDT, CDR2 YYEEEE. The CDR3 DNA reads TGTGCCAGCAGCTTGTCCAGCCGGGGGAGCTACACCTTC. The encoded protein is CASSLSSRGSYTF.

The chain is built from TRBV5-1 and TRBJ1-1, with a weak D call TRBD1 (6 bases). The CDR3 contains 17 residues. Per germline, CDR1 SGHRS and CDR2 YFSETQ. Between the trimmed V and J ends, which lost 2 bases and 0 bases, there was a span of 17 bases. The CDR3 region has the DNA TGCGCCAGCAGCTTCTTGGGGGGGCAGGTGATGAACACTGAAGCTTTCTTT. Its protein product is CASSFLGGQVMNTEAFF.

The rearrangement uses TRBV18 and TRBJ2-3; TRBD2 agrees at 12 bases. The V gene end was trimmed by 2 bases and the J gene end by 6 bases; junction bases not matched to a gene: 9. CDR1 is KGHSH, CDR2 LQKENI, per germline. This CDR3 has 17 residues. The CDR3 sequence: CASSPKTSGGPRDTQYF. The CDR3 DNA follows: TGTGCCAGCTCACCAAAGACTAGCGGGGGTCCGCGGGATACGCAGTATTTT. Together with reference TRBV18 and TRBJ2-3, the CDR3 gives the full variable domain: NAGVMQNPRHLVRRRGQEARLRCSPMKGHSHVYWYRQLPEEGLKFMVYLQKENIIDESGMPKERFSAEFPKEGPSILRIQQVVRGDSAAYFCASSPKTSGGPRDTQYFGPGTRLTVL.

CDR3 region: CASSVVSGNSPLHF. CDR3 nucleotides: TGTGCCAGCAGCGTAGTATCAGGGAACTCACCCCTCCACTTT. The V and J genes are TRBV9 and TRBJ1-6; D might be TRBD1 (5 bases). This CDR3 contains 14 residues. Germline CDR1 and CDR2: SGDLS and YYNGEE. Trimming left V 0 bases short and J 10 bases short, with 11 bases between.

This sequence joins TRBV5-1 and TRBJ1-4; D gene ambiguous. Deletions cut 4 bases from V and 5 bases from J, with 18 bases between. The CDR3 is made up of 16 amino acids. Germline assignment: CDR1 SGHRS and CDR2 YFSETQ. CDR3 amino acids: CASSPDQGGPNEKLFF. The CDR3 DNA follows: TGCGCCAGCAGCCCTGATCAAGGCGGCCCGAATGAAAAACTGTTTTTT.

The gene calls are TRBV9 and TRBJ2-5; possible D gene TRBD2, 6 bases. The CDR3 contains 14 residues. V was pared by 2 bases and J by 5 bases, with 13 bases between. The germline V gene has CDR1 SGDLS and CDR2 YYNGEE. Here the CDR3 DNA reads TGTGCCAGCAGCGTTTCGGAGGGATGGGAGACCCAGTACTTC. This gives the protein CASSVSEGWETQYF.

The CDR3 loop reads CASSSTGGDEQFF. As DNA, the CDR3 is TGCGCCAGCAGCTCGACAGGGGGCGATGAGCAGTTCTTC. V gene TRBV5-1 combines with J gene TRBJ2-1; 10 bases line up with TRBD1. CDR3 size: 13 residues. The V and J ends lost 3 bases and 8 bases, in that order; junction bases with no gene match: 2. CDR1 is SGHRS and CDR2 is YFSETQ in the germline V gene.